A selection of T cell receptor beta chains follows, all from one sample in a study of blood T cell repertoires in COVID-19. TCRdb keeps only in-frame clones here, not all; method: immunoSEQ multiplex PCR. Of 250,000 to 300,000 clones listed, approximately 87% were seen once; the top ten hold around 12%. Sequences were obtained from peripheral blood. These receptors were collected from a woman in her thirties with COVID-19, enrolled during active disease. The CDR3 runs from the conserved cysteine through the conserved F or W. D genes are given only for firm matches. Where a row states a size, it is once, few, many or the class of an expanded clone; other rows omit it.

>-|18|TRBD2|TRBV5-1|TRBJ2-1
CASSWDRQLAGAYNEQFF
TGCGCCAGCAGCTGGGACAGACAGCTAGCGGGGGCATACAATGAGCAGTTCTTC
>-|15|-|TRBV5-1|TRBJ1-1
CASSSSGSANTEAFF
TGCGCCAGCAGCTCATCAGGGTCGGCGAACACTGAAGCTTTCTTT
>-|15|-|TRBV5-5|TRBJ2-1
CASSQRAEDYNEQFF
TGTGCCAGCAGCCAGAGGGCGGAGGATTACAATGAGCAGTTCTTC
>-|14|-|TRBV4-2|TRBJ2-3
CASSRGLATDTQYF
TGTGCCAGCAGTCGTGGACTGGCCACAGATACGCAGTATTTT
>-|14|TRBD1|TRBV5-1|TRBJ2-7
CASSLGDSSYEQYF
TGCGCCAGCAGCTTGGGGGACAGCTCCTACGAGCAGTACTTC
>-|14|TRBD1|TRBV30|TRBJ2-7
CAWEDRNFSYEQYF
TGTGCCTGGGAGGACAGGAACTTCTCCTACGAGCAGTACTTC
>-|12|-|TRBV19|TRBJ2-3
CASTRGGDTQYF
TGTGCCAGTACTCGAGGGGGAGATACGCAGTATTTT
>-|17|TRBD2|TRBV2|TRBJ2-7
CASSDPAGALPPYEQYF
TGTGCCAGCAGTGATCCAGCGGGGGCCCTGCCCCCCTACGAGCAGTACTTC
>-|17|-|TRBV6-1|TRBJ1-5
CASSELDSRDYNQPQHF
TGTGCCAGCAGTGAACTCGACTCCAGGGACTACAATCAGCCCCAGCATTTT
>-|13|TRBD1|TRBV19|TRBJ1-2
CASSTQGVGGYTF
TGTGCCAGTAGTACACAGGGGGTTGGTGGCTACACCTTC
>-|16|-|TRBV5-8|TRBJ1-2
CASSLIFVGRGYGYTF
TGTGCCAGCAGCTTAATTTTTGTGGGCAGAGGGTATGGCTACACCTTC
>-|13|-|TRBV20-1|TRBJ2-7
CSASLLTRGEQYF
TGCAGTGCTAGTCTCTTGACTCGGGGTGAGCAGTACTTC
>-|15|-|TRBV6-4|TRBJ2-1
CASSDSQLGGSEQFF
TGTGCCAGCAGTGACTCGCAGCTCGGAGGAAGTGAGCAGTTCTTC
>-|14|TRBD1|TRBV6-5|TRBJ2-1
CASSYSGQGNEQFF
TGTGCCAGCAGTTACAGCGGACAGGGGAATGAGCAGTTCTTC
>-|14|-|TRBV18|TRBJ2-7
CASSPNQASYEQYF
TGTGCCAGCTCACCAAACCAGGCGTCCTACGAGCAGTACTTC
>-|15|TRBD1|TRBV4-1|TRBJ2-7
CASSQVGTGDHEQYF
TGCGCCAGCAGCCAAGTCGGGACAGGGGACCACGAGCAGTACTTC
>once|14|-|TRBV18|TRBJ1-6
CASSPSGRDSPLHF
TGTGCCAGCTCACCCTCAGGGAGGGATTCACCCCTCCACTTT
>-|14|TRBD1|TRBV6-5|TRBJ2-7
CASLPGQGYYEQYF
TGTGCCAGCCTACCGGGACAGGGGTACTACGAGCAGTACTTC
>-|17|-|TRBV6-2/TRBV6-3|TRBJ1-1
CASSYRAGRRMNTEAFF
TGTGCCAGCAGTTATAGGGCGGGACGCAGGATGAACACTGAAGCTTTCTTT
>-|14|TRBD1|TRBV24-1|TRBJ1-6
CATSQQGENSPLHF
TGTGCCACCAGCCAGCAGGGGGAAAATTCACCCCTCCACTTT